These 17 T cell receptor beta chains share one sample of origin, sequenced in a study of T cell responses to AZD1222 COVID-19 vaccine. The method was immunoSEQ multiplex PCR; TCRdb's version includes in-frame clones alone and lacks a portion of them. The data show 150,000 to 200,000 clones, approximately 86% seen once. Sequences were derived from peripheral blood, sampled on day 0 of AZD1222 vaccination. The receptors derive from an adult in good health.

The rearrangement joins TRBV4-2 to TRBJ2-7, with D tentatively TRBD2 (6 bases). Germline V CDR1 and CDR2: LGHNA, YNFKEQ. Trimming removed 3 bases from V and 0 bases from J, with 18 bases in between. The CDR3 covers 17 residues. CDR3 nucleotides: TGTGCCAGCAGCCAGGGTATCTCAGCGGGTCGCTCCTACGAGCAGTACTTC. Translation gives CASSQGISAGRSYEQYF.

This chain links TRBV6-5 with TRBJ1-3; D is uncertain. V was pared by 5 bases and J by 4 bases, with 6 bases between. In germline, CDR1 is MNHEY, CDR2 SVGAGI. This CDR3 is built from 12 residues. The DNA of the CDR3 is TGTGCCAGCAGTAGTCAAGGAAACACCATATATTTT. The encoded protein is CASSSQGNTIYF.

This chain joins TRBV6-1 and TRBJ2-7; 7 bases agree with TRBD2. Trimming cost V 1 base and J 1 base; bases outside gene matches: 10. Per the germline V gene, CDR1 is MNHNS and CDR2 is SASEGT. The CDR3 totals 17 residues. The DNA of the CDR3 is TGTGCCAGCAGTGAAGTAACCTTGAAAGCGGGATCCTACGAGCAGTACTTC. It specifies CASSEVTLKAGSYEQYF.

This chain uses TRBV5-1 with TRBJ1-2, with 7 positions matching TRBD1. The V and J ends lost 4 bases and 0 bases, in that order; junction bases with no gene match: 9. From germline, CDR1 is SGHRS and CDR2 YFSETQ. The CDR3 covers 16 residues. Here the CDR3 reads CASSQTGYWANYGYTF. The CDR3 DNA reads as TGCGCCAGCAGCCAGACAGGGTATTGGGCTAACTATGGCTACACCTTC. Supplemented by reference TRBV5-1 and TRBJ1-2, the full variable domain reads KAGVTQTPRYLIKTRGQQVTLSCSPISGHRSVSWYQQTPGQGLQFLFEYFSETQRNKGNFPGRFSGRQFSNSRSEMNVSTLELGDSALYLCASSQTGYWANYGYTFGSGTRLTVV.

The chain links TRBV30 to TRBJ1-5, with TRBD1 as a possible D gene (6 bases). Per germline, CDR1 GTSNPN and CDR2 SVGIG (reference sequence). The V gene lost 1 base and the J gene lost 5 bases, with 9 bases spanning the gap. The CDR3 covers 13 residues. The CDR3 here is CAWSGDTYQPQHF. The CDR3, as DNA: TGTGCCTGGAGTGGGGACACTTATCAGCCCCAGCATTTT.

The chain recombines TRBV20-1 with TRBJ2-4; D remains unclear. Trimming left V 3 bases short and J 0 bases short, with 9 bases between. CDR3 length: 14 amino acids. The germline V gene has CDR1 DFQATT and CDR2 SNEGSKA (reference sequence). The chain's CDR3 is CSASTPLAKNIQYF. The CDR3 DNA reads as TGCAGTGCTAGTACCCCTCTAGCCAAAAACATTCAGTACTTC.

The rearrangement links TRBV19 to TRBJ2-2; D not resolved. The germline CDR1 and CDR2 sequences are LNHDA and SQIVND (reference sequence). This CDR3 has 14 amino acids. The germline V and J ends were trimmed by 3 bases and 2 bases, with 7 bases remaining between them. In DNA, the CDR3 is TGTGCCAGTAGTATCGAAAGAAACACCGGGGAGCTGTTTTTT. Protein sequence: CASSIERNTGELFF.

This rearrangement joins TRBV9 to TRBJ2-1, with TRBD2 matching over 8 bases. After removal of 1 base from V and 5 bases from J, the junction contained 14 bases not matched to a gene. CDR3 length: 18 residues. CDR1 SGDLS and CDR2 YYNGEE come from the germline V gene. The CDR3 sequence is CASSVSAGDLGGNNEQFF. Written as DNA, the CDR3 is TGTGCCAGCAGCGTATCAGCGGGAGACCTTGGGGGTAACAATGAGCAGTTCTTC.

This clone was recorded only once. The chain uses TRBV3-1 (or the pseudogene TRBV3-2) and TRBJ2-7, with D tentatively TRBD1 (6 bases). CDR1 is LGHDT, CDR2 YNNKEL, per germline (reference sequence). The CDR3 totals 15 residues. Trimming removed 3 bases at V and 3 bases at J, with 15 bases between. The CDR3 protein is CASSQRGSGNYEQYF. CDR3 sequence (DNA): TGTGCCAGCAGCCAGAGGGGGTCAGGGAACTACGAGCAGTACTTC.

This clone was seen a handful of times. V gene TRBV4-1 combines with J gene TRBJ1-4, with 7 bases that match TRBD1. The J segment lost 5 bases and the V segment lost 6 bases, leaving 9 bases of the junction unmatched. The CDR3 is 15 amino acids. The germline V gene has CDR1 MGHRA and CDR2 YSYEKL. The CDR3 region has the DNA TGCGCCAGCAGTCCCGGGGGACAGCTAAATGAAAAACTGTTTTTT. Its protein product is CASSPGGQLNEKLFF.

The CDR3 loop reads CASSHPSGHINSGNTIYF. CDR3 nucleotides: TGTGCCAGCTCACATCCTTCGGGACACATAAACTCTGGAAACACCATATATTTT. The J gene is TRBJ1-3, the V gene TRBV18; tentative D call: TRBD1 (6 bases). From germline, CDR1 is KGHSH and CDR2 LQKENI. The CDR3 is made up of 18 amino acids. The V gene lost 4 bases and the J gene lost 0 bases, with 19 bases spanning the gap.

The J gene is TRBJ2-7, the V gene TRBV3-1 (or the pseudogene TRBV3-2); D call uncertain. In germline, CDR1 is LGHDT, CDR2 YNNKEL (reference sequence). The ends were cut back, 1 base at V and 6 bases at J, with 7 bases in the middle. The CDR3 length is 12 residues. The CDR3 loop is CASSQVGSEQYF. The CDR3 DNA sequence: TGTGCCAGCAGCCAAGTGGGTAGCGAGCAGTACTTC.

This chain connects TRBV14 to TRBJ1-1; D is perhaps TRBD1 (5 bases). The CDR3 is 16 amino acids. In germline, CDR1 is SGHDN, CDR2 FVKESK. Trimming took off 4 bases at V and 3 bases at J, with 18 bases between the two ends. CDR3 amino acids: CASSPSMGRSDTEAFF. The CDR3 DNA reads as TGTGCCAGCAGCCCTTCGATGGGGCGATCGGACACTGAAGCTTTCTTT.

V usage is TRBV11-3 and J usage is TRBJ2-5; D perhaps matches TRBD1 (5 bases). This CDR3 is 16 amino acids long. V gave up 5 bases and J gave up 7 bases, with 23 bases separating them. CDR1 SGHNT and CDR2 YENEEA come from the germline V gene. The CDR3 DNA reads as TGTGCCAGCAGCCACCGCCATGGCGCGGACAAGGGGACCCAGTACTTC. Translating gives CASSHRHGADKGTQYF.

V usage is TRBV18 and J usage is TRBJ1-6, with D perhaps matching TRBD1 (5 bases). V was clipped by 3 bases and J by 10 bases, with 13 bases between them. The CDR3 length is 14 residues. Germline assignment: CDR1 KGHSH and CDR2 LQKENI. In DNA, the CDR3 is TGTGCCAGCTCACCCCCGGGACGGGGATCACCCCTCCACTTT. This codes for CASSPPGRGSPLHF.

J is TRBJ1-1 and V is TRBV28; TRBD1 aligns across 8 bases. The CDR3 runs to 18 residues. V was clipped by 5 bases and J by 3 bases; unmatched bases: 17. CDR1 and CDR2 (germline): MDHEN, SYDVKM. CDR3 DNA sequence: TGTGCCAGCAGTACCCGGGGGCAGGGGGCGGTTGGTGACACTGAAGCTTTCTTT. Protein: CASSTRGQGAVGDTEAFF.

J is TRBJ1-2 and V is TRBV30, with D tentatively TRBD1 (6 bases). The germline CDR1 and CDR2 sequences are GTSNPN and SVGIG (reference sequence). Trimming pared 3 bases from V and 8 bases from J, leaving 16 bases between. The CDR3 consists of 13 residues. The CDR3 coding sequence is TGTGCCTGGAGGACCACGGGACATAGAGGCTACACCTTC. It translates to CAWRTTGHRGYTF.